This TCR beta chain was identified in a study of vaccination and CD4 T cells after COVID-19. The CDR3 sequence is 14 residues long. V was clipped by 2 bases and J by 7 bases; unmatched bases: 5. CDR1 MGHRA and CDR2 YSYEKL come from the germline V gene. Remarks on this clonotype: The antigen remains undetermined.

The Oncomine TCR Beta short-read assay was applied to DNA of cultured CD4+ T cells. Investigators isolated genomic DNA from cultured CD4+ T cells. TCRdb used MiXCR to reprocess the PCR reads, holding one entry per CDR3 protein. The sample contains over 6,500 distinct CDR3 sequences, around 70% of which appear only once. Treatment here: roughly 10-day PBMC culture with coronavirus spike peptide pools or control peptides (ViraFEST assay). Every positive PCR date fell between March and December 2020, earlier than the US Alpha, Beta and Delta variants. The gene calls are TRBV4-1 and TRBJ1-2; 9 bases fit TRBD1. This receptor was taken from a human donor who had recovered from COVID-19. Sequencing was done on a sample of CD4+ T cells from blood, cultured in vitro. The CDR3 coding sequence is TGCGCCAGCAGCCAATTGGGACAGGGAGTTGGCTACACCTTC. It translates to CASSQLGQGVGYTF.